The next 27 T cell receptor beta chains were all read from a single sample in a study of CD8+ T cells in alopecia areata. Extracted from the samples, RNA was reverse transcribed into cDNA to serve as the sequencing template. Only in-frame clones appear in the TCRdb table, and some are missing; sequencing was by immunoSEQ multiplex PCR. In total the sample includes approximately 280,000 clones, none of them seen once. A sort of pooled cutaneous lymph node cells used CD4, CD8alpha, NKG2D, NKG2ACE and other stains. Sequencing was done on a sample of CD4+ T cells sorted from a lymph node. The receptor source for this set is a C3H/HeJ mouse with alopecia areata. The strain is characterized by the MHC haplotype H2-k.

Comments on this clone: All gene names here are mouse names. Sequencing ends 4 residues short of the CDR3 end; the germline J gene provides the rest. The same CDR3 also results from other DNA sequences found in this sample. V gene TRBV31 combines with J gene TRBJ1-2; tentatively, D is TRBD1 (6 bases). Per germline, CDR1 GKSSPN and CDR2 SITVG. V dropped 2 bases and J dropped 0 bases, with 7 bases sitting between them. The CDR3 has 13 residues. Partial CDR3 DNA: TGTGCCTGGAGTGAGGGGGCAAACTCC. Encoded protein: CAWSEGANS. The whole CDR3 reads CAWSEGANSDYTF.

This clone came up a few times. The germline and genes are mouse ones. The read halts 4 residues ahead of the CDR3 end, with the missing end drawn from the germline J gene. V gene TRBV13-1 combines with J gene TRBJ2-1; 9 nucleotides align to TRBD1. The V and J ends lost 0 bases and 5 bases, in that order; junction bases with no gene match: 3. CDR3 size: 15 residues. In germline, CDR1 is NSHNY, CDR2 SYGAGN. The CDR3 DNA, read in part, is TGTGCCAGCAGTGATGGGGACAGGGAGGATGCT. This translates into CASSDGDREDA. The whole CDR3 sequence is CASSDGDREDAEQFF.

On this clone itself: The gene names here belong to mouse. The DNA ends 4 residues before the CDR3 does, and the rest of the CDR3 is filled in from the germline J gene. The chain links TRBV5 to TRBJ2-1, with TRBD1 identical over 9 bases. This CDR3 has 16 residues. With 2 bases clipped from V and 3 bases from J, the junction kept 5 bases outside the gene matches. The germline V gene encodes CDR1 LGHNA and CDR2 YNLKQL (reference sequence). Incomplete CDR3 DNA: TGTGCCAGCAGCCAAAATGGGGGACAGGGCTATGCT. It is translated as CASSQNGGQGYA. The entire CDR3 protein reads CASSQNGGQGYAEQFF.

Comment on this clone: The gene names here belong to mouse. The read finishes 3 residues shy of the CDR3 end, and the germline J gene is used to complete it. The V gene is TRBV13-1, the J gene TRBJ1-6; the match to TRBD1 covers 9 bases. TRBJ1-6 counts as an open reading frame of uncertain function. Germline CDR1 and CDR2: NSHNY and SYGAGN. CDR3 length equals 17 residues. After removal of 0 bases from V and 3 bases from J, the junction contained 4 bases not matched to a gene. CDR3 loop: CASSDATGGFYNSPLYF. CDR3 DNA (partial): TGTGCCAGCAGTGATGCCACAGGGGGCTTCTATAATTCGCCC.

This clone was detected a few times. Here the gene names and germline are mouse. CDR3 loop: CAWRTAGNYAEQFF. CDR3 bases read: TGTGCCTGGAGGACTGCGGGGAACTATGCT. The gene calls are TRBV31 and TRBJ2-1; possibly TRBD2 for D (5 bases). The CDR3 end falls 4 residues outside the read, so it is completed with the germline J gene. The length of the CDR3 is 14 residues. The germline V and J ends were trimmed by 3 bases and 1 base, with 10 bases remaining between them. Looked up from germline, CDR1 is GKSSPN and CDR2 is SITVG.

This clone was seen only a few times. Gene names are mouse gene names. Coverage ceases 4 residues before the CDR3 finishes, and the germline J gene fills in the end. This chain joins TRBV13-2 and TRBJ2-3, with D perhaps TRBD1 (5 bases). From germline, CDR1 is NNHNN and CDR2 SYGAGS (reference sequence). The CDR3 runs to 13 residues. Trimming cost V 5 bases and J 2 bases, with 9 bases left between them. Incomplete CDR3 DNA: TGTGCCAGCGGCAGGGATGATGCAGAA. It specifies CASGRDDAE. The full CDR3 reads CASGRDDAETLYF.

This clone was seen a few times. Gene names and germline refer to mouse. The CDR3 end falls 4 residues outside the read, so it is completed with the germline J gene. The rearrangement links TRBV19 to TRBJ2-1, with 9 nucleotides matching TRBD2. This CDR3 region has 15 residues. Germline lookup yields CDR1 FNHDT and CDR2 SITEND (reference sequence). The trim removed 4 bases at V and 4 bases at J, leaving 6 bases unmatched. The DNA read from the CDR3 is TGTGCCAGCAGTCACCGGGACTGGGTGTATGCT. Residues: CASSHRDWVYA. The entire CDR3 protein reads CASSHRDWVYAEQFF.

This clone appeared a few times. Mouse gene names apply. The read terminates 4 residues before the CDR3 end, so the remaining end is supplied by the germline J gene. The chain links TRBV31 to TRBJ2-7; 9 positions match TRBD2. Trimming removed 0 bases from V and 0 bases from J; junction bases left unmatched: 15. CDR1 and CDR2 from the germline V gene are GKSSPN and SITVG. The CDR3 totals 19 residues. CDR3 residues: CAWSLRVAGGGYSSYEQYF. CDR3 DNA, as far as it was read: TGTGCCTGGAGTCTACGGGTGGCTGGGGGGGGGTACAGCTCCTAT.

This clone was counted ten times or more. Any gene name here is a mouse gene name. The read finishes 4 residues shy of the CDR3 end, and the germline J gene is used to complete it. V usage is TRBV13-1 and J usage is TRBJ2-3; 7 positions match TRBD1. From germline, CDR1 is NSHNY and CDR2 SYGAGN. Losses at the gene ends were 5 bases for V and 3 bases for J; bases not matched to a gene: 0. The CDR3 is 12 residues long. Partial CDR3 DNA: TGTGCCAGCAGGGACAGGGCAGAA. As protein: CASRDRAE. The whole CDR3 is CASRDRAETLYF.

The table lists this clone with a few counts. Genes and germline come from the mouse. The CDR3 extends 4 residues past the end of the read, so its final part is completed from the germline J gene. This sequence joins TRBV13-2 and TRBJ2-7; 9 nucleotides match TRBD2. The ends lost 0 bases at V and 3 bases at J; junction bases unmatched: 1. Germline-derived CDR1 and CDR2 are NNHNN and SYGAGS (reference sequence). CDR3 length equals 14 residues. The CDR3 sequence is CASGDVGLGYEQYF. Partial CDR3 DNA: TGTGCCAGCGGTGATGTGGGACTGGGCTAT.

This clone appeared a few times. This may come from a read error, since a much larger clone is one base off. Gene names and germline match the mouse. The CDR3 goes on 4 residues after the read ends, and that part is filled in from the germline J gene. This sequence joins TRBV2 and TRBJ1-2; 7 bases are shared with TRBD1. Germline lookup yields CDR1 LGHNA and CDR2 YSYQKL. J was trimmed by 0 bases and V by 3 bases; bases with no gene match: 1. This CDR3 has 14 amino acids. The CDR3 protein is CASSHGTANSDYTF. The sequenced CDR3 bases are TGTGCCAGCAGCCACGGGACAGCAAACTCC.

A remark on this clone: These gene names are mouse names. The read finishes 4 residues shy of the CDR3 end, and the germline J gene is used to complete it. This chain links TRBV13-1 with TRBJ2-3; D perhaps matches TRBD1 (6 bases). Per the germline V gene, CDR1 is NSHNY and CDR2 is SYGAGN. This CDR3 comprises 16 residues. The V and J ends lost 0 bases and 1 base respectively, with 12 bases between them. Partial CDR3 DNA: TGTGCCAGCAGTGATGCACCAGGGGCGGGTGCAGAA. This encodes CASSDAPGAGAE. The whole CDR3 sequence is CASSDAPGAGAETLYF.

Comments on this clone: Genes here carry mouse names. The missing CDR3 end, 4 residues past where the read stops, is filled in from the germline J gene. The same CDR3 also results from other DNA sequences found in this sample. The chain joins TRBV1 to TRBJ2-5; 10 nucleotides align to TRBD1. The CDR3 extends over 15 amino acids. Germline CDR1 is NSQYPW and CDR2 is LRSPGD (reference sequence). CDR3 bases read: TGCACCTGCAGTGCAGATCGACAGGGGGCAGAC. Translating gives CTCSADRQGAD. The full CDR3 sequence reads CTCSADRQGADTQYF. Looking up the rest from reference TRBV1 and TRBJ2-5 gives the full variable domain: VTLLEQNPRWRLVPRGQAVNLRCILKNSQYPWMSWYQQDLQKQLQWLFTLRSPGDKEVKSLPGADYLATRVTDTELRLQVANMSQGRTLYCTCSADRQGADTQYFGPGTRLLVL.

Notes on this clone: Genes and germline come from the mouse. The CDR3 goes on 4 residues after the read ends, and that part is filled in from the germline J gene. This rearrangement joins TRBV19 to TRBJ2-4, with D hard to call. V was trimmed by 5 bases and J by 0 bases, leaving 16 bases between them. CDR3 length equals 16 residues. Per the germline V gene, CDR1 is FNHDT and CDR2 is SITEND (reference sequence). CDR3 protein: CASRPPRLASQNTLYF. The covered CDR3 bases are TGTGCCAGCAGGCCACCTCGACTCGCTAGTCAAAAC.

This clone was seen only a few times. Gene names and germline refer to mouse. The sequence runs out 4 residues before the end of the CDR3; the remainder is reconstructed from the germline J gene. The V and J genes are TRBV13-3 and TRBJ2-5, with 10 bases lining up with TRBD2. Germline V CDR1 and CDR2: NNHDY, SYVADS. This CDR3 has 12 residues. CDR3: CARGTGVDTQYF. The CDR3 bases that were read are TGTGCCAGAGGGACTGGGGTAGAC.

On this clone: The genes and germline here are from mouse. Read sequence stops 4 residues before the CDR3 end, and the germline J gene provides the missing end. This chain joins TRBV13-3 and TRBJ2-5; 8 bases fit TRBD1. Germline loops: CDR1 NNHDY, CDR2 SYVADS. The CDR3 runs to 14 residues. CDR3 DNA, as far as it was read: TGTGCCAGCAGTGGGACAGGGCGAGGAGAC. Its translation: CASSGTGRGD. The entire CDR3 reads CASSGTGRGDTQYF.

This clone was observed at least ten times. The genes are named according to mouse. The read terminates 4 residues before the CDR3 end, so the remaining end is supplied by the germline J gene. Different DNA sequences within this sample yield the same CDR3. The V call is TRBV13-1, the J call TRBJ2-7; D is possibly TRBD2 (6 bases). The CDR3 contains 12 residues. Germline CDR1 reads NSHNY; CDR2 reads SYGAGN. The DNA read from the CDR3 is TGTGCCAGCAGTGAGGGGGGATAT. Amino acid sequence: CASSEGGY. The full CDR3 protein reads CASSEGGYEQYF.

This clone showed up just a few times. Here the gene names and germline are mouse. The observed sequence ends 4 residues before the CDR3 terminus, with the missing tail filled in from the germline J gene. V and J are TRBV14 and TRBJ2-5; tentatively, D is TRBD2 (5 bases). V was cut by 1 base and J by 0 bases, with 6 bases left in between. Germline V CDR1 and CDR2: SGHDT, FRDEAV. CDR3 length: 14 amino acids. The sequenced CDR3 bases are TGTGCCAGCAGTTTCCTGGGTAACCAAGAC. It is translated as CASSFLGNQD. The full CDR3 reads CASSFLGNQDTQYF.

Comments on this clone: Gene names denote mouse genes. Read data end 4 residues before the CDR3 end; the end is taken from the germline J gene. V is TRBV13-3 and J is TRBJ1-1; tentative D call: TRBD1 (6 bases). This CDR3 is built from 15 residues. The V end lost 2 bases, the J end lost 0 bases, and 11 bases lay between the germline ends. CDR1 is NNHDY, CDR2 SYVADS, per germline. CDR3 bases read: TGTGCCAGCAGTGAATACAGGGATGCAAACACA. Translated: CASSEYRDANT. In full, the CDR3 is CASSEYRDANTEVFF.

This clone was counted ten times or more. Genes and germline come from the mouse. The read falls 4 residues short of the CDR3 end, and the missing part is taken from the germline J gene. The chain carries TRBV17 and TRBJ2-5; 8 bases line up with TRBD1. The CDR3 runs to 14 residues. Germline V gene lookup returns CDR1 MNHDT and CDR2 YYDKIL. The CDR3 sequence: CASSRYRGKDTQYF. The CDR3 DNA, read in part, is TGTGCTAGCAGTAGATACAGGGGGAAAGAC.

A remark on this clone: Mouse gene names and germline throughout. The observed sequence ends 4 residues before the CDR3 terminus, with the missing tail filled in from the germline J gene. Within the sample, other DNA sequences also encode this same CDR3. The V and J genes are TRBV13-1 and TRBJ2-3; tentative D call: TRBD1 (6 bases). CDR1 and CDR2 from the germline V gene are NSHNY and SYGAGN. This CDR3 has 15 amino acids. V gave up 0 bases and J gave up 3 bases, with 11 bases separating them. The CDR3 bases that were read are TGTGCCAGCAGTGATGCACGCCAGGGGGCAGAA. It codes for CASSDARQGAE. The entire CDR3 sequence reads CASSDARQGAETLYF.

In regard to this clone: Each gene name is a mouse one. The CDR3 is cut off 4 residues early in the read; its end comes from the germline J gene. This chain connects TRBV19 to TRBJ2-1; TRBD1 agrees at 8 bases. This CDR3 spans 14 amino acids. The germline V gene encodes CDR1 FNHDT and CDR2 SITEND (reference sequence). Unmatched junction bases numbered 2, after V lost 4 bases and J lost 2 bases. The part of the CDR3 DNA that was read is TGTGCCAGCAGTCCCAGGGGGCACTATGCT. It codes for CASSPRGHYA. The full CDR3 is CASSPRGHYAEQFF.

As regards this clone: Germline and genes: mouse. The observed sequence ends 4 residues before the CDR3 terminus, with the missing tail filled in from the germline J gene. The chain employs TRBV1 and TRBJ1-2; TRBD1 aligns across 9 bases. The CDR3 sequence is 15 residues long. Germline CDR1 NSQYPW, CDR2 LRSPGD (reference sequence). With 4 bases clipped from V and 0 bases from J, the junction kept 3 bases outside the gene matches. CDR3 DNA (partial): TGCACCTGCAGTGTACAGGGGGCTCCAAACTCC. This translates into CTCSVQGAPNS. The full CDR3 protein is CTCSVQGAPNSDYTF.

This clone has only a few counts. Gene names and germline refer to mouse. Incomplete CDR3 DNA: TGTGCCAGCGGTGATGCAATATGGGGGAGTCAAAAC. Protein sequence: CASGDAIWGSQN. The entire CDR3 is CASGDAIWGSQNTLYF. The J gene is TRBJ2-4, the V gene TRBV13-2, with D possibly matching TRBD2 (6 bases). Coverage ceases 4 residues before the CDR3 finishes, and the germline J gene fills in the end. V shed 0 bases and J shed 0 bases, with 11 bases lying between them. The V gene's germline CDR1 is NNHNN and CDR2 SYGAGS (reference sequence). The CDR3 has 16 residues.

This clone appeared a few times. The genes are named according to mouse. The read terminates 4 residues before the CDR3 end, so the remaining end is supplied by the germline J gene. The rearrangement uses TRBV5 and TRBJ2-5, with 8 positions matching TRBD2. CDR3 length: 15 residues. Unmatched junction bases numbered 2, after V lost 0 bases and J lost 3 bases. Germline loops: CDR1 LGHNA, CDR2 YNLKQL (reference sequence). Partial CDR3 DNA: TGTGCCAGCAGCCAAGAGGACTGGGAACAAGAC. This codes for CASSQEDWEQD. The CDR3 in full is CASSQEDWEQDTQYF.

This clone turned up a few times. Any gene name here is a mouse gene name. The missing CDR3 end, 4 residues past where the read stops, is filled in from the germline J gene. The chain links TRBV1 to TRBJ2-1; D not resolved. The V gene lost 0 bases and the J gene lost 1 base, with 10 bases spanning the gap. Germline values: CDR1 NSQYPW, CDR2 LRSPGD (reference sequence). The CDR3 length is 16 residues. The DNA read from the CDR3 is TGCACCTGCAGTGCAGATCGTACAATAAACTATGCT. Its translation: CTCSADRTINYA. The entire CDR3 protein reads CTCSADRTINYAEQFF.

This clone has more than one count but fewer than ten. This may come from a read error, since a much larger clone is one base off. Gene names refer to mouse genes. The read stops 4 residues short of the end of the CDR3; the missing end is completed from the germline J gene. The chain carries TRBV2 and TRBJ2-7; TRBD2 matches at 8 bases. The V gene's germline CDR1 is LGHNA and CDR2 YSYQKL. This CDR3 region has 13 residues. The sequenced part of the CDR3 DNA is TGTGCCAGCAGCCAAGACTGGGGGGAT. Its protein product is CASSQDWGD. The complete CDR3 protein is CASSQDWGDEQYF.